This T cell receptor beta chain was recorded in a study of cytomegalovirus exposure and HLA in healthy donors. Points from the study as a whole: High sensitivity and specificity were reportedly achieved when the classifier diagnosed cytomegalovirus status. Clonal expansion, a later analysis showed, was greater in HLA-associated TCR beta chains than in equally common others. Immune exposure was documented only through CMV serostatus.

Researchers ran the PCR with 60 Vbeta and 13 Jbeta primers. Sequencing was performed with immunoSEQ multiplex PCR; in TCRdb, only in-frame clones are kept and a portion is missing. The data show tens of thousands of clones, with 62% seen just once and more than 3.5% held by the top ten. CDR1 is GTSNPN, CDR2 SVGIG, per germline (reference sequence). This CDR3 contains 14 residues. Germline trimming cut 0 bases from V and 4 bases from J; bases unmatched to any gene: 4. In regard to this clone: Its specificity is unknown.

This TCR was recovered from a male donor in good health and CMV-seropositive. V and J are TRBV30 and TRBJ1-2; TRBD1 aligns across 8 bases. The sequencing sample was made of PBMCs. The CDR3 DNA follows: TGTGCCTGGAGTGTATACAGGGGGACCTATGGCTACACCTTC. It codes for CAWSVYRGTYGYTF.